This TCR beta chain was sequenced for a study of siplizumab effects on memory and regulatory T cells. This clone was seen only once. The same CDR3 is also encoded by other DNA sequences in this sample. The CDR3 covers 13 residues. Per the germline V gene, CDR1 is SGHTA and CDR2 is FQGTGA. V lost 0 bases and J 4 bases, leaving 5 bases between the germline ends. Assay used: immunoSEQ multiplex PCR; TCRdb lists only in-frame clones, some missing. The sample includes over 95,000 clones, roughly 95% of them seen just once. The chain has TRBV7-3 and TRBJ2-3; D remains ambiguous. The sequence derives from a human donor in good health. Material: non-Treg CD4+ T cells sorted from blood. CDR3 bases: TGTGCCAGCAGCTTAACGGGCGCAGATACGCAGTATTTT. This encodes CASSLTGADTQYF.